The clone carrying this TCR beta chain was found once. Its antigen is as yet unknown. The record originates from a study of T cell responses to AZD1222 COVID-19 vaccine. The method was immunoSEQ multiplex PCR; TCRdb's version includes in-frame clones alone and lacks a portion of them. The sample records 150,000 or so clones, 90% being singletons. Study-level results: Repertoires in all cases were sampled only once the peak T cell response had passed. Donors, mostly white British, included more females; clonal diversity was possibly underestimated. Targeting of unmutated variant regions was reportedly seen in nearly half of spike-specific TCRs.

Second doses at about 4 or about 12 weeks were pooled. The sequencing used peripheral blood, collected 28 days after the second AZD1222 dose. The receptor comes from an adult who received the AZD1222 COVID-19 vaccine.

The CDR3 nucleotides read TGTGCCAGCAGCTCTCGGACAGGGCGAATCCTCTCTGGAAACACCATATATTTT. It yields the protein CASSSRTGRILSGNTIYF. The V gene is TRBV11-2, the J gene TRBJ1-3, with 8 bases fitting TRBD1. The CDR3 is made up of 18 amino acids. The germline V gene has CDR1 SGHAT and CDR2 FQNNGV. V shed 4 bases, J shed 0 bases, and the junction held 11 bases outside the gene matches.